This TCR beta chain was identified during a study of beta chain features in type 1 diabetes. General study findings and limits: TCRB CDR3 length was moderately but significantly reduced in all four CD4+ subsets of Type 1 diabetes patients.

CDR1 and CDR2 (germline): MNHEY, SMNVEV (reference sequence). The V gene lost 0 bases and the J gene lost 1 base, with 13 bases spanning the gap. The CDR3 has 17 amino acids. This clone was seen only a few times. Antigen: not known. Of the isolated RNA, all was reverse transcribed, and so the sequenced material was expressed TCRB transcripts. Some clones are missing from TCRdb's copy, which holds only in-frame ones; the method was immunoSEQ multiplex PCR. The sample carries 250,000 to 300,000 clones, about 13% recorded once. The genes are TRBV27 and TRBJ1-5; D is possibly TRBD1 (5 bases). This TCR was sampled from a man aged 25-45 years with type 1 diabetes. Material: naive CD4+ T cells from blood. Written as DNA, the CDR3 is TGTGCCAGCAGTTTATCCTTAGGGACTCTGAGCAATCAGCCCCAGCATTTT. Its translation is CASSLSLGTLSNQPQHF.